The T cell receptor beta chain described here comes from a study of blood T cell repertoires in COVID-19. Study overall: The samples span acute and convalescent COVID-19 from the United States, Italy and Spain. Sources were T cells, B-cell-depleted T cells, or PBMCs; the material itself was cDNA or gDNA.

Original handling: Amplified reference gene primers provided the basis for estimating nucleated cell counts. Generated by immunoSEQ multiplex PCR, the TCRdb table keeps only in-frame clones and is missing some. Clonal size and the V and J genes are those of that table, whereas D and trimming came from the DNA. This table holds fewer than 40,000 clones, approximately 80% found once. Germline V lookup: CDR1 SNHLY, CDR2 FYNNEI. The CDR3 is made up of 12 amino acids. V lost 6 bases and J lost 10; bases outside the gene matches: 5. The sequence was obtained from an older man with acute or convalescent COVID-19. This chain joins TRBV2 and TRBJ2-1; TRBD2 agrees at 8 bases. The sequencing sample was made of peripheral blood. For the CDR3, the DNA is TGTGCCAGCAGCCGTAGCGGGGCGGAGCAGTTCTTC. Amino acid sequence: CASSRSGAEQFF.